The sequence of this T cell receptor (beta chain) was determined in a study of T cell changes during pregnancy in multiple sclerosis. The assay was immunoSEQ multiplex PCR, and TCRdb's table has in-frame clones only and misses some. The data contain around 57,000 clones, about nine tenths of them singletons. Germline V gene lookup returns CDR1 LGHNA and CDR2 YSLEER. The CDR3 consists of 18 residues. Trimming pared 1 base from V and 6 bases from J, leaving 25 bases between. V is TRBV4-3 and J is TRBJ2-7; maybe TRBD1 (5 bases). The sequence derives from a female donor in good health, enrolled as a control in a pregnancy study. The sequenced sample was peripheral blood, obtained after pregnancy. CDR3 nucleotides: TGCGCCAGCAGCCAAGGGAACAAGTGGGGCCTCCATCCTACCGAGCAGTACTTC. This gives the protein CASSQGNKWGLHPTEQYF.